The source of this TCR beta chain is a study of PD-L1 blockade in urothelial cancer. In the study overall: Chemotherapy regimens numbering 0 to 3 had been given to patients. T cell content in blood samples showed a median of around 140,000.

This CDR3 is built from 15 residues. Losses at the gene ends were 4 bases for V and 2 bases for J; bases not matched to a gene: 5. Time point of the sample: pretreatment peripheral blood. Samples were collected from each patient before treatment and during treatment. Each patient gave between 1 and 8 of them in total. Generated by immunoSEQ multiplex PCR, the TCRdb table keeps only in-frame clones and is missing some. Of about 93,000 clones listed, 85% to 90% are singletons. The sample here was PBMCs, taken around atezolizumab (anti-PD-L1) treatment. The rearrangement uses TRBV23-1 and TRBJ2-1, with 7 bases aligning to TRBD2. TRBV23-1 belongs to the ORF category, with a function that is uncertain. The TCR was taken from a man between 60 and 75 years old with urothelial cancer. For the CDR3, the DNA is TGCGCCAGCAGTCTCGGCGGGGGACCCTACAATGAGCAGTTCTTC. It yields the protein CASSLGGGPYNEQFF.